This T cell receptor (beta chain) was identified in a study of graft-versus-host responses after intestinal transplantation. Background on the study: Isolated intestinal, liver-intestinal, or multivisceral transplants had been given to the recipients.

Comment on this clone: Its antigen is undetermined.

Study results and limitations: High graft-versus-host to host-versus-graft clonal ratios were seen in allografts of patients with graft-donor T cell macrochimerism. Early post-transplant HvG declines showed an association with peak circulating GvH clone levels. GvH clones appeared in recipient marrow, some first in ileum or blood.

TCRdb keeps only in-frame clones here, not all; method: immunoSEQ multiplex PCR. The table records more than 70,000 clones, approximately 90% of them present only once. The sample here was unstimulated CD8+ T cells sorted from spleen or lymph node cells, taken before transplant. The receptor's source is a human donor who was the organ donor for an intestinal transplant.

The CDR3: CASSDRSGGQETQYF. CDR3 coding DNA: TGTGCCAGCAGTGATCGTAGCGGGGGGCAAGAGACCCAGTACTTC. This chain connects TRBV6-1 to TRBJ2-5; TRBD2 matches at 10 bases. V lost 3 bases, J lost 2 bases, and 3 bases stayed unmatched. Per the germline V gene, CDR1 is MNHNS and CDR2 is SASEGT. The CDR3 covers 15 residues.